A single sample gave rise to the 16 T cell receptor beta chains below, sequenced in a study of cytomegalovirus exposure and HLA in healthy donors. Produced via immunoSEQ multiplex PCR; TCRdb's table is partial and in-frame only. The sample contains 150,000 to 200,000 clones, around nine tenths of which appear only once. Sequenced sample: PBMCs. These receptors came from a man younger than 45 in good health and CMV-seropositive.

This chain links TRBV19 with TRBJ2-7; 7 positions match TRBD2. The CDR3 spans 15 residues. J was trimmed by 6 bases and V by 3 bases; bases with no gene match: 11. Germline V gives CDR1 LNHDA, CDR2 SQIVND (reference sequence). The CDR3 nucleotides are TGTGCCAGTAGTATGGGGGGGGATTTTTCGAGCGAGCAGTACTTC. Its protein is CASSMGGDFSSEQYF.

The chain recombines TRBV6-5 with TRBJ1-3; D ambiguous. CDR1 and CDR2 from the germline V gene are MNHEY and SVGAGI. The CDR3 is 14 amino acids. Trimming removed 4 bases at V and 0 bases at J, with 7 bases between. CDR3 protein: CASSFGRSGNTIYF. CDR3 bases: TGTGCCAGCAGTTTCGGGCGCTCTGGAAACACCATATATTTT.

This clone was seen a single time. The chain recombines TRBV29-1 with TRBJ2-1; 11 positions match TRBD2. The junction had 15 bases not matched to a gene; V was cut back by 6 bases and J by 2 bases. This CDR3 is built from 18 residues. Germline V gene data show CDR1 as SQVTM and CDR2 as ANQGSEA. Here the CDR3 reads CSVTALPTSGNAYNEQFF. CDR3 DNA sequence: TGCAGCGTAACGGCCCTCCCGACTAGCGGGAACGCCTACAATGAGCAGTTCTTC.

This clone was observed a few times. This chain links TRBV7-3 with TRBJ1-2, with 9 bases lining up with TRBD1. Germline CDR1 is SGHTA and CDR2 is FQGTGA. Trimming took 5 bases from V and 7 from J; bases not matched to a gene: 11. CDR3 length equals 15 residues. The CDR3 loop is CASSNIRTGVRGYTF. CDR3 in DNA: TGTGCCAGCAGCAACATCAGGACAGGGGTTCGTGGCTACACCTTC. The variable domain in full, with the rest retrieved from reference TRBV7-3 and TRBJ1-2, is GAGVSQTPSNKVTEKGKYVELRCDPISGHTALYWYRQSLGQGPEFLIYFQGTGAADDSGLPNDRFFAVRPEGSVSTLKIQRTERGDSAVYLCASSNIRTGVRGYTFGSGTRLTVV.

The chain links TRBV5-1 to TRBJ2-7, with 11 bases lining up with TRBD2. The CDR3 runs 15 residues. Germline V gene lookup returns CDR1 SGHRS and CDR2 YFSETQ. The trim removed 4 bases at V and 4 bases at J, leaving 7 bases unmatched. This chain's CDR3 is CASSPGLAGVYEQYF. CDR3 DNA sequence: TGCGCCAGCAGCCCTGGACTAGCGGGCGTATACGAGCAGTACTTC.

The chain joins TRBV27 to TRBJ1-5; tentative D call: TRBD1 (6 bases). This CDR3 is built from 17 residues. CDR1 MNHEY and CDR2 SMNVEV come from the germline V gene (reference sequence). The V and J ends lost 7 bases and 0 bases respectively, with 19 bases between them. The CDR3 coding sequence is TGTGCCAGCATGGGGCGGACAGATCTATATAGCAATCAGCCCCAGCATTTT. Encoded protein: CASMGRTDLYSNQPQHF.

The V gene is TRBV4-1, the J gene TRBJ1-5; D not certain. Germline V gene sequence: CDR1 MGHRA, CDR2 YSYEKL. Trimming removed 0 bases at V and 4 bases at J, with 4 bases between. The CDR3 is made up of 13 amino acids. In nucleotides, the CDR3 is TGCGCCAGCAGCCAAGACCCGAATCAGCCCCAGCATTTT. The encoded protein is CASSQDPNQPQHF.

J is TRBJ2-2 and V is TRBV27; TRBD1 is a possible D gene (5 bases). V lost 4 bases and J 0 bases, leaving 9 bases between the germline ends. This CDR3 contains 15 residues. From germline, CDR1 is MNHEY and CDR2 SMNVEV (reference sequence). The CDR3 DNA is TGTGCCAGCAGTTGGGGCGCCTCGAACACCGGGGAGCTGTTTTTT. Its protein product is CASSWGASNTGELFF.

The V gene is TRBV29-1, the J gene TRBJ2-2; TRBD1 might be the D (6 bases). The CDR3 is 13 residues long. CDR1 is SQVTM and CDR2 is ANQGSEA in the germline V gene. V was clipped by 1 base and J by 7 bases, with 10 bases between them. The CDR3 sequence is CSVEGGGGGELFF. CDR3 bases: TGCAGCGTTGAAGGAGGGGGTGGCGGGGAGCTGTTTTTT.

CDR3 in DNA: TGTGCCAGCAGCTATACAGGGGGCGCGGAAGATACGCAGTATTTT. This translates into CASSYTGGAEDTQYF. V is TRBV5-6 and J is TRBJ2-3, with 9 bases aligning to TRBD1. The CDR3 length is 15 residues. V was clipped by 3 bases and J by 5 bases; unmatched bases: 7. The V gene's germline CDR1 is SGHDT and CDR2 YYEEEE.

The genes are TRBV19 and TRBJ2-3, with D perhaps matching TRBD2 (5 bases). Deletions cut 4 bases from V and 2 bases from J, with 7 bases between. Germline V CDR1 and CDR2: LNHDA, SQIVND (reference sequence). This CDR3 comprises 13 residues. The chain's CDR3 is CASSNRDTDTQYF. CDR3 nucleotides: TGTGCCAGTAGTAACCGGGACACAGATACGCAGTATTTT.

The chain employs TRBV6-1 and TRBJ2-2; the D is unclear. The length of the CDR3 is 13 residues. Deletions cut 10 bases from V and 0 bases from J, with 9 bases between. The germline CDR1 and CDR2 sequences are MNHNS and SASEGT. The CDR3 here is CAIDIPNTGELFF. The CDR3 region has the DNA TGTGCCATCGACATACCGAACACCGGGGAGCTGTTTTTT.

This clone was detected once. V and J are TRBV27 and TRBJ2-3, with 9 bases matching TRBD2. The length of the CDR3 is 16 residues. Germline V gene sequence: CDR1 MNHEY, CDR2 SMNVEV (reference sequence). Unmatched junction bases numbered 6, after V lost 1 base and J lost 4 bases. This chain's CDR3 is CASSLLAGGSPDTQYF. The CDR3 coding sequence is TGTGCCAGCAGTTTATTGGCGGGGGGGTCCCCAGATACGCAGTATTTT.

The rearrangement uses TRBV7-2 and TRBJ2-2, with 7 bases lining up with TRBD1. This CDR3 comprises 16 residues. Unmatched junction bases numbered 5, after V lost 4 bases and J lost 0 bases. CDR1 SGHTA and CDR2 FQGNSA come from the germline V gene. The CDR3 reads CASSSRQGANTGELFF. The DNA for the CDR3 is TGTGCCAGCAGCTCTCGACAGGGCGCGAACACCGGGGAGCTGTTTTTT. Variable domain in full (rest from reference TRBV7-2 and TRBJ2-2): GAGVSQSPSNKVTEKGKDVELRCDPISGHTALYWYRQSLGQGLEFLIYFQGNSAPDKSGLPSDRFSAERTGGSVSTLTIQRTQQEDSAVYLCASSSRQGANTGELFFGEGSRLTVL.

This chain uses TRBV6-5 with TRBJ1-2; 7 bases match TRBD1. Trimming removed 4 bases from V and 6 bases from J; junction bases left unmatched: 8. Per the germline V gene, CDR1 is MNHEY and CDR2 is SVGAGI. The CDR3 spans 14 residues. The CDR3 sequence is CASSSQGGADGYTF. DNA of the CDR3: TGTGCCAGCAGTTCCCAAGGGGGCGCGGATGGCTACACCTTC.

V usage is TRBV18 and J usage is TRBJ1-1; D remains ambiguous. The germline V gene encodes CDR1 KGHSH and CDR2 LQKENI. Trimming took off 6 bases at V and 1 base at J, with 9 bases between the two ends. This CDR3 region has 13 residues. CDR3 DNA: TGTGCCAGCTCGCTGGGATCGAACACTGAAGCTTTCTTT. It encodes CASSLGSNTEAFF.